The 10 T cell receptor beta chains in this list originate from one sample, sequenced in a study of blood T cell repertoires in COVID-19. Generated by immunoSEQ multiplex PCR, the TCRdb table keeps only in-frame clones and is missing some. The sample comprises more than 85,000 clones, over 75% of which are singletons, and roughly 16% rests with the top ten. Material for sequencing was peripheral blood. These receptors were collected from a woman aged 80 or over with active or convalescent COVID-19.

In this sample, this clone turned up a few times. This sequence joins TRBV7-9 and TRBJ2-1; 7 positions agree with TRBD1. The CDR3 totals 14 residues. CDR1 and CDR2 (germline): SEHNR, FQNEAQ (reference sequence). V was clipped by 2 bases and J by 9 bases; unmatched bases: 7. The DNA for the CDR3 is TGTGCCAGCAGCTTATGGGGCAGGACAGGTGAGCAGTTCTTC. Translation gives CASSLWGRTGEQFF.

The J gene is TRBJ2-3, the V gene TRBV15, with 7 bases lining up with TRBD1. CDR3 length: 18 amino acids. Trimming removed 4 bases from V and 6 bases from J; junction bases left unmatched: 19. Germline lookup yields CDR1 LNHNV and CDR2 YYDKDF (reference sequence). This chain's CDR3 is CATSIRGFRGTRRDTQYF. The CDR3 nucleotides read TGTGCCACCAGCATTCGTGGATTCAGGGGGACAAGACGGGATACGCAGTATTTT. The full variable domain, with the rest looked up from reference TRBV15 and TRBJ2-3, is DAMVIQNPRYQVTQFGKPVTLSCSQTLNHNVMYWYQQKSSQAPKLLFHYYDKDFNNEADTPDNFQSRRPNTSFCFLDIRSPGLGDTAMYLCATSIRGFRGTRRDTQYFGPGTRLTVL.

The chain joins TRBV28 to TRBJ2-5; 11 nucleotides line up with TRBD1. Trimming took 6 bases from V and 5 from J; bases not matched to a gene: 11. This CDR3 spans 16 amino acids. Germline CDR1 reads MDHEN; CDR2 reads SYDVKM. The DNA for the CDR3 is TGTGCCAGCAGCCGTTACGCCGGGACAGGGGGTGAGACCCAGTACTTC. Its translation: CASSRYAGTGGETQYF.

The CDR3 nucleotides read TGTGCCAGCAGTTTAGCTACCGGGAGGGGCACAGATACGCAGTATTTT. Its protein is CASSLATGRGTDTQYF. V usage is TRBV5-4 and J usage is TRBJ2-3, with 8 positions matching TRBD2. Germline CDR1 is SGHNT and CDR2 is YYREEE (reference sequence). The CDR3 is 16 residues long. V shed 5 bases and J 1 base; nucleotides not matched to a gene: 9.

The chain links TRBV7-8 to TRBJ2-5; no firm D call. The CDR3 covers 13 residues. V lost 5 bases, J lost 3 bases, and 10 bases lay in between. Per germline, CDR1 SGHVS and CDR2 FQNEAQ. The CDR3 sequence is CASSRGTEETQYF. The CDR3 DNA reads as TGTGCCAGCAGCCGTGGAACAGAAGAGACCCAGTACTTC.

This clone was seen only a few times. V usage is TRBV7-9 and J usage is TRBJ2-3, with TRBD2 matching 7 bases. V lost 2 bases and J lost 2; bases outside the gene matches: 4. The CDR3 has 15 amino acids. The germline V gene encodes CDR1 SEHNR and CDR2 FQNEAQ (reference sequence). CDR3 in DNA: TGTGCCAGCAGCTTACTAGCGGCAAACACAGATACGCAGTATTTT. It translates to CASSLLAANTDTQYF.

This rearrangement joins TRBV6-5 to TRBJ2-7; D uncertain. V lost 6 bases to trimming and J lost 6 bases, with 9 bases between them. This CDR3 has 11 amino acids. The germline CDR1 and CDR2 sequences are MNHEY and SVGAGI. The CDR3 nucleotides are TGTGCCAGCAGCCTTTACGGCGAGCAGTACTTC. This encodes CASSLYGEQYF.

CDR3 coding DNA: TGTGCCAGCAGCCCATCGACTAGCGGGAGGGCCCCTCGGCAGTTCTTC. Its protein is CASSPSTSGRAPRQFF. The V gene is TRBV3-1 (or the pseudogene TRBV3-2), the J gene TRBJ2-1; 14 positions agree with TRBD2. Per germline, CDR1 LGHDT and CDR2 YNNKEL (reference sequence). The CDR3 consists of 16 residues. V dropped 4 bases and J dropped 12; count of bases not matched to a gene: 11.

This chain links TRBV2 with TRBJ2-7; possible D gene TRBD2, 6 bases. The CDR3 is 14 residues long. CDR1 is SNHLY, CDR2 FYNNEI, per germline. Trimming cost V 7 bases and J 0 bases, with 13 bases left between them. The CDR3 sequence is CASTGPSASYEQYF. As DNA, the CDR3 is TGTGCCAGCACGGGTCCTAGCGCCTCCTACGAGCAGTACTTC.

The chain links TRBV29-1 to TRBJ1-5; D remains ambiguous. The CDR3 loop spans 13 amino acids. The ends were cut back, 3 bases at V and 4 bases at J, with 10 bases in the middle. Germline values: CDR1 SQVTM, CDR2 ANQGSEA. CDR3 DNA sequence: TGCAGCGTTGAGGTATCGGTTAATCAGCCCCAGCATTTT. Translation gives CSVEVSVNQPQHF.